The next 11 T cell receptor beta chains were all read from a single sample in a study of response to subunit inactivated influenza vaccine. In TCRdb, the RT-PCR reads were re-called with MiXCR into one record per CDR3 protein. The table has roughly 500,000 distinct CDR3 sequences, roughly 25% seen once. The same sample was also used in a study of T cells expressing NK-cell markers. From that report: Scientists made TCR beta cDNA using 5'RACE template switching with UMIs.

The source material was CD4+ T cells sorted from PBMCs, sampled roughly 12 days after vaccination. The receptors were sampled from a man in his fifties who received an inactivated influenza vaccine.

This clonotype appeared a few times. V gene TRBV27 combines with J gene TRBJ2-2, with 8 bases that match TRBD2. The J segment lost 4 bases and the V segment lost 7 bases, leaving 11 bases of the junction unmatched. Germline CDR1 is MNHEY and CDR2 is SMNVEV (reference sequence). The length of the CDR3 is 16 residues. CDR3 nucleotides: TGTGCCAGCAACAGGGTCGCGGGAGGATCCACCGGGGAGCTGTTTTTT. Amino acids: CASNRVAGGSTGELFF.

This clonotype was seen a handful of times. The chain uses TRBV7-2 and TRBJ2-3, with D perhaps TRBD2 (6 bases). The CDR3 contains 15 residues. Germline CDR1 SGHTA, CDR2 FQGNSA. V lost 2 bases to trimming and J lost 4 bases, with 13 bases between them. CDR3 residues: CASSLMGGPPDTQYF. The CDR3 nucleotides are TGTGCCAGCAGCTTAATGGGGGGACCGCCAGATACGCAGTATTTT.

J is TRBJ2-7 and V is TRBV28; D uncertain. This CDR3 has 12 residues. Trimming removed 8 bases from V and 7 bases from J, with 15 bases in between. Germline V lookup: CDR1 MDHEN, CDR2 SYDVKM. The CDR3 DNA follows: TGTGCCAGCCGCCTACAAACCGGAGAGCAGTACTTC. Translation: CASRLQTGEQYF. The full variable domain, with the rest looked up from reference TRBV28 and TRBJ2-7, is DVKVTQSSRYLVKRTGEKVFLECVQDMDHENMFWYRQDPGLGLRLIYFSYDVKMKEKGDIPEGYSVSREKKERFSLILESASTNQTSMYLCASRLQTGEQYFGPGTRLTVT.

This clonotype was seen only a few times. The chain recombines TRBV28 with TRBJ2-1, with a tentative D call TRBD2 (5 bases). This CDR3 has 16 residues. Germline V CDR1 and CDR2: MDHEN, SYDVKM. Trimming took 10 bases from V and 0 from J, leaving 19 bases between them. The CDR3 coding sequence is TGTGCCAACTACCTCCCCTCTAGCTTCTCCTACAATGAGCAGTTCTTC. The encoded protein is CANYLPSSFSYNEQFF.

To note about this clonotype: The CDR3 ends on some other residue instead of the conserved phenylalanine or tryptophan, so this is likely a read error. The chain joins TRBV12-3 or TRBV12-4 to TRBJ2-5; a possible D gene is TRBD1 (5 bases). Trimming shortened V by 1 base and J by 5 bases, and 14 bases separated the two germline ends. The CDR3 length is 15 residues. The CDR3, as DNA: TGTGCCAGCAGTTTAGAACCAGGGTCGTTCGAGACCCAGTACCTC. Protein product: CASSLEPGSFETQYL.

In its sample, this clonotype was seen a few times. This chain uses TRBV24-1 with TRBJ1-5, with D possibly matching TRBD1 (5 bases). V dropped 5 bases and J dropped 0 bases, with 7 bases sitting between them. The CDR3 runs 14 residues. From germline, CDR1 is KGHDR and CDR2 SFDVKD. CDR3 bases: TGTGCCACCAGTGCAGGGTTTAGCAATCAGCCCCAGCATTTT. Protein: CATSAGFSNQPQHF.

This clonotype has just a few counts. This chain connects TRBV10-3 to TRBJ2-7; D not resolved. The CDR3 sequence is 15 residues long. Per the germline V gene, CDR1 is ENHRY and CDR2 is SYGVKD. Trimming cost V 5 bases and J 3 bases, with 17 bases left between them. CDR3: CAISSPGIPSYEQYF. The CDR3 nucleotides read TGTGCCATCAGTTCCCCAGGAATACCTAGCTACGAGCAGTACTTC.

This chain links TRBV6-1 with TRBJ2-1, with D possibly matching TRBD1 (6 bases). Germline V CDR1 and CDR2: MNHNS, SASEGT. V lost 7 bases, J lost 4 bases, and 14 bases lay in between. The CDR3 contains 14 residues. DNA of the CDR3: TGTGCCAGCACCGCGGCAGGGGTGTACAATGAGCAGTTCTTC. Translating it yields CASTAAGVYNEQFF.

Comments on this clonotype: With a much larger clone just one base away, this may be a read error. The CDR3 ends on some other residue instead of the conserved phenylalanine or tryptophan, so this is likely a read error. The V and J genes are TRBV29-1 and TRBJ2-5; 9 bases line up with TRBD2. The germline V gene encodes CDR1 SQVTM and CDR2 ANQGSEA. The CDR3 has 16 amino acids. With 0 bases clipped from V and 0 bases from J, the junction kept 5 bases outside the gene matches. Written as DNA, the CDR3 is TGCAGCGTTGAAGATCGGCTAGCGGGGTACCAAGAGACCCAGTACCTC. Translating it yields CSVEDRLAGYQETQYL.

A few counts support this clonotype. The chain employs TRBV5-1 and TRBJ2-1; 13 bases are shared with TRBD2. This CDR3 is 17 amino acids long. Germline loops: CDR1 SGHRS, CDR2 YFSETQ. Germline trimming cut 2 bases from V and 7 bases from J; bases unmatched to any gene: 9. CDR3 nucleotides: TGCGCCAGCAGCTTAAATGTAGGGACTAGCGGGACGAATGAGCAGTTCTTC. Amino acid sequence: CASSLNVGTSGTNEQFF.

This clonotype was seen repeatedly, ten times or more. The chain joins TRBV9 to TRBJ2-3; 8 bases match TRBD1. The length of the CDR3 is 15 residues. Germline lookup yields CDR1 SGDLS and CDR2 YYNGEE. V shed 5 bases and J 1 base; nucleotides not matched to a gene: 6. The CDR3 nucleotides read TGTGCCAGCAGGGGGGGACAGGAACGCACAGATACGCAGTATTTT. As protein: CASRGGQERTDTQYF.